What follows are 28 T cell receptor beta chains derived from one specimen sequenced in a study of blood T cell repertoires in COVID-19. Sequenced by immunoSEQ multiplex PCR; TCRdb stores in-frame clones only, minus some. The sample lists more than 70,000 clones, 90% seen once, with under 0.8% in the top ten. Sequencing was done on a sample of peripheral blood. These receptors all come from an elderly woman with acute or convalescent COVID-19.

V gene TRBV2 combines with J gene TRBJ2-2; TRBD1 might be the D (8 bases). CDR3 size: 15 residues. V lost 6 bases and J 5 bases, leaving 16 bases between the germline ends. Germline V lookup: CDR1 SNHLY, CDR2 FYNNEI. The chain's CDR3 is CASRDYRGGTGELFF. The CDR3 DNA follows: TGTGCCAGCAGGGACTACAGGGGGGGGACCGGGGAGCTGTTTTTT.

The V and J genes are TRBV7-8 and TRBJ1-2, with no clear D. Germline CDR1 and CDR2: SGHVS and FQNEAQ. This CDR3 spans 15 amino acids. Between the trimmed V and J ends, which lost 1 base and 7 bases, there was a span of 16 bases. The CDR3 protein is CASSLGNVGSGGYTF. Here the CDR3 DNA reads TGTGCCAGCAGCTTAGGGAACGTAGGTTCGGGTGGCTACACCTTC.

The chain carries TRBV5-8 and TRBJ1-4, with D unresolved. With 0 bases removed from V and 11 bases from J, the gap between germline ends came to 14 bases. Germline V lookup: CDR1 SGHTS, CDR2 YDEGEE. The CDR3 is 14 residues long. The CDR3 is CASSLGPSPRKLFF. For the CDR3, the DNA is TGTGCCAGCAGCTTGGGCCCCTCACCGCGGAAACTGTTTTTT.

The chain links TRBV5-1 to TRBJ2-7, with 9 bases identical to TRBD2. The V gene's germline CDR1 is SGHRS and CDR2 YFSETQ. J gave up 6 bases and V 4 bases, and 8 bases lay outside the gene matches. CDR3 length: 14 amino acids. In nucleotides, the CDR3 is TGCGCCAGCAGCAAATTAGCGGGAGAGGGCGAGCAGTACTTC. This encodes CASSKLAGEGEQYF.

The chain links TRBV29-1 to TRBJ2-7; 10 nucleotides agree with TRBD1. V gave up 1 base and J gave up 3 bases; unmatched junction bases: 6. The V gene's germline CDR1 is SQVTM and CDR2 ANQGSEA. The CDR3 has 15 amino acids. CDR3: CSVEGGGTGDYEQYF. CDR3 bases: TGCAGCGTTGAAGGAGGAGGGACAGGGGACTACGAGCAGTACTTC.

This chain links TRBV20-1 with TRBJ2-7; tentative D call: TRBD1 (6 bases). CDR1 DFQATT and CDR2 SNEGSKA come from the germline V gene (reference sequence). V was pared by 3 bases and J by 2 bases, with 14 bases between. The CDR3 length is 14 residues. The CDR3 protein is CSASGTPYTYEQYF. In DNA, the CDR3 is TGCAGTGCTAGTGGGACACCCTACACCTACGAGCAGTACTTC.

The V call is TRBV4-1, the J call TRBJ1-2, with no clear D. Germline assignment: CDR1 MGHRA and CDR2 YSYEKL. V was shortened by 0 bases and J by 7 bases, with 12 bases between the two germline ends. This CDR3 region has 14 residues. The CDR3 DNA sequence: TGCGCCAGCAGCCAAGATCCTGGAGGTGGTGGCTACACCTTC. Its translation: CASSQDPGGGGYTF.

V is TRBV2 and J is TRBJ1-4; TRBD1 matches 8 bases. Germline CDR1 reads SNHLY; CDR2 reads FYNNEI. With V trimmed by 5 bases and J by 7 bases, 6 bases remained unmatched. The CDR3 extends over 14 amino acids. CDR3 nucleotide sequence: TGTGCCAGCAGTCGACAGGGGCACTTTGAAAAACTGTTTTTT. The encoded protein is CASSRQGHFEKLFF.

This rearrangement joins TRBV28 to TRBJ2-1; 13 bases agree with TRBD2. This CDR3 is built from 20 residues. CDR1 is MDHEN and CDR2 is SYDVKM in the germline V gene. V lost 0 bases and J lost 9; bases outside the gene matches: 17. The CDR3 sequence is CASSLCTGGTSGTRVCEQFF. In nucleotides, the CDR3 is TGTGCCAGCAGTTTATGCACGGGGGGGACTAGCGGGACGCGAGTGTGTGAGCAGTTCTTC.

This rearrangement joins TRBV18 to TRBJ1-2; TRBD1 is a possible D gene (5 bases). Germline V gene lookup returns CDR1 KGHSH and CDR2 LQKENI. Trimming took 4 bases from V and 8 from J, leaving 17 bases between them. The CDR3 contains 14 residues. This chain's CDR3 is CASSQVKGSGGYTF. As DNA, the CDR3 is TGTGCCAGCTCACAAGTAAAGGGGTCCGGGGGCTACACCTTC.

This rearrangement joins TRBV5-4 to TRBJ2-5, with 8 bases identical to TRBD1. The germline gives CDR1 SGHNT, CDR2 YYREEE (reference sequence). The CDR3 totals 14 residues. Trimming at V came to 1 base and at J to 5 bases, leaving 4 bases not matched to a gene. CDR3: CASSLRQGAETQYF. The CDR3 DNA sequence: TGTGCCAGCAGCTTGCGGCAGGGGGCTGAGACCCAGTACTTC.

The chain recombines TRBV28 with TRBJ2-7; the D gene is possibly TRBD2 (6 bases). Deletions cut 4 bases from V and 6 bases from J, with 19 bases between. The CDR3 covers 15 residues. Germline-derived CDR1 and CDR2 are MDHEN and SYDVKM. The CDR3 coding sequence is TGTGCCAGCAGTTACCCCGGGACTGCCGGTTCCGAGCAGTACTTC. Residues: CASSYPGTAGSEQYF.

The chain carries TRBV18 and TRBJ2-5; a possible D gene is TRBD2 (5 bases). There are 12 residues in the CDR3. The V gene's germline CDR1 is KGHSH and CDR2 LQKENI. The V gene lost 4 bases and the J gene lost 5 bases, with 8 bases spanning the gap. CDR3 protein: CASSRERETQYF. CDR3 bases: TGTGCCAGCTCACGGGAGAGGGAGACCCAGTACTTC.

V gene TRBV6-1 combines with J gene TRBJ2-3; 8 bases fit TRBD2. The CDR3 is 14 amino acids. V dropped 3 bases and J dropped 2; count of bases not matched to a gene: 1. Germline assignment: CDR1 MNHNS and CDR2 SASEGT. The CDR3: CASSERGDTDTQYF. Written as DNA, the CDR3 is TGTGCCAGCAGTGAGCGGGGGGACACAGATACGCAGTATTTT.

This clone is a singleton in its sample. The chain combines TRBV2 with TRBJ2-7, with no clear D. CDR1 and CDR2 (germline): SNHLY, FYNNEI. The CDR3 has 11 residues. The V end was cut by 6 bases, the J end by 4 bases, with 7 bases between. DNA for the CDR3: TGTGCCAGCAGCCCGAGGTACGAGCAGTACTTC. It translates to CASSPRYEQYF.

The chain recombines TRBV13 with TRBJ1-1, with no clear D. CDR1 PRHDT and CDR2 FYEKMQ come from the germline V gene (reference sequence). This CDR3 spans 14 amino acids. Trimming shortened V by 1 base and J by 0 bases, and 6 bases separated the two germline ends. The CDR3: CASSLDPVNTEAFF. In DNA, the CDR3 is TGTGCCAGCAGCTTAGATCCGGTGAACACTGAAGCTTTCTTT.

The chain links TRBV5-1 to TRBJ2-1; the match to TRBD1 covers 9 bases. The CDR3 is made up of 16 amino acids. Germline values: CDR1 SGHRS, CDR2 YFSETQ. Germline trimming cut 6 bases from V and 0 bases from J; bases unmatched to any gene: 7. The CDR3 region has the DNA TGCGCCAGCACAGGGGGGACAGGGAGCTCCTACAATGAGCAGTTCTTC. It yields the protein CASTGGTGSSYNEQFF. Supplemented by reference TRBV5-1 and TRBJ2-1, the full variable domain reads KAGVTQTPRYLIKTRGQQVTLSCSPISGHRSVSWYQQTPGQGLQFLFEYFSETQRNKGNFPGRFSGRQFSNSRSEMNVSTLELGDSALYLCASTGGTGSSYNEQFFGPGTRLTVL.

The CDR3 nucleotides read TGCGCCAGCAGCCAGTTAAAACCGGGACAGCCCCCTGAGCAGTTCTTC. This codes for CASSQLKPGQPPEQFF. J is TRBJ2-1 and V is TRBV4-1; 7 bases map to TRBD1. Germline-derived CDR1 and CDR2 are MGHRA and YSYEKL. With 3 bases clipped from V and 9 bases from J, the junction kept 14 bases outside the gene matches. The CDR3 is made up of 16 amino acids.

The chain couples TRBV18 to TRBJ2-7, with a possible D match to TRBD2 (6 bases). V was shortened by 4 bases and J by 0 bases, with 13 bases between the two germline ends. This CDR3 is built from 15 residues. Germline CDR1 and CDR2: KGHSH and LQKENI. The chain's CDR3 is CASSQTSHGSYEQYF. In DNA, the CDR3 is TGTGCCAGCTCACAAACTAGCCACGGCTCCTACGAGCAGTACTTC.

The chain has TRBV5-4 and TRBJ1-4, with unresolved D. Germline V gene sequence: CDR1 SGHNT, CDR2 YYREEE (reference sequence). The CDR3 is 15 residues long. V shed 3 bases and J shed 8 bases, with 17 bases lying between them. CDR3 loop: CASSSGGGSGEKLFF. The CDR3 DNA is TGTGCCAGCAGCTCGGGAGGAGGGTCGGGAGAAAAACTGTTTTTT.

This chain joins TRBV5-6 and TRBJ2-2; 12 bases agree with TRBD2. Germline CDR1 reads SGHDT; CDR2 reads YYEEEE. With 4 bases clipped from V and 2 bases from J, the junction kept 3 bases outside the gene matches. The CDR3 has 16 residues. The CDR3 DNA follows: TGTGCCAGCAGCGTGGGACTAGCGGGTAACACCGGGGAGCTGTTTTTT. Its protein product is CASSVGLAGNTGELFF.

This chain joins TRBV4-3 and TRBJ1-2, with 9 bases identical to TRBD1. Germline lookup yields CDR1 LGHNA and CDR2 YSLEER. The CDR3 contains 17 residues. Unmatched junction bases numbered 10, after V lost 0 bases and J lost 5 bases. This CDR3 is CASSQDLWTGAPYGYTF. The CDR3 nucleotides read TGCGCCAGCAGCCAAGATCTTTGGACAGGGGCCCCATATGGCTACACCTTC.

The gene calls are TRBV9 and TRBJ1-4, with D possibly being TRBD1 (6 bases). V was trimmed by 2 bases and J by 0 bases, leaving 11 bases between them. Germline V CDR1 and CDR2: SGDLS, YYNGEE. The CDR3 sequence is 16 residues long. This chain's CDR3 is CASSVPRTATNEKLFF. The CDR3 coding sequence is TGTGCCAGCAGCGTTCCCCGGACAGCAACTAATGAAAAACTGTTTTTT. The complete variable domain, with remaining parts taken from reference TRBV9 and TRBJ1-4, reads DSGVTQTPKHLITATGQRVTLRCSPRSGDLSVYWYQQSLDQGLQFLIQYYNGEERAKGNILERFSAQQFPDLHSELNLSSLELGDSALYFCASSVPRTATNEKLFFGSGTQLSVL.

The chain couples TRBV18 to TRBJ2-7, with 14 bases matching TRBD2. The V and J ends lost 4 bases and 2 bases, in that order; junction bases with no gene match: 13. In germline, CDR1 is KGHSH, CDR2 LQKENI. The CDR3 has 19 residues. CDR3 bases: TGTGCCAGCTCACAACGGGGAGGACTAGCGGGGGGCTCGGCCTACGAGCAGTACTTC. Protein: CASSQRGGLAGGSAYEQYF.

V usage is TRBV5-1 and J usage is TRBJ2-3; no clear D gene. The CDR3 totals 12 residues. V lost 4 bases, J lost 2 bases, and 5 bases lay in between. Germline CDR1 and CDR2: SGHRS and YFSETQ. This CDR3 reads CASSPYTDTQYF. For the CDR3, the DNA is TGCGCCAGCAGCCCCTACACAGATACGCAGTATTTT.

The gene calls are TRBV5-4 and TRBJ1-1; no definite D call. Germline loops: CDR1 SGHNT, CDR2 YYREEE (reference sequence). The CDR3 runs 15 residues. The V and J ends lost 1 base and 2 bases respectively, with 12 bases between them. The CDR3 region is CASSLSGQANTEAFF. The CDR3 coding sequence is TGTGCCAGCAGCTTGAGTGGGCAGGCTAACACTGAAGCTTTCTTT. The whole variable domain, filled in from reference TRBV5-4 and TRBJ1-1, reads ETGVTQSPTHLIKTRGQQVTLRCSSQSGHNTVSWYQQALGQGPQFIFQYYREEENGRGNFPPRFSGLQFPNYSSELNVNALELDDSALYLCASSLSGQANTEAFFGQGTRLTVV.

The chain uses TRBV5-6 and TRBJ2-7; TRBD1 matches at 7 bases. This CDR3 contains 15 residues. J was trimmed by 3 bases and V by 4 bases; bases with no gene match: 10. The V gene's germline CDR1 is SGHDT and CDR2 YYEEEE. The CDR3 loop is CASSPTGDRDYEQYF. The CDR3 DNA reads TGTGCCAGCAGCCCAACCGGAGACAGGGACTACGAGCAGTACTTC.

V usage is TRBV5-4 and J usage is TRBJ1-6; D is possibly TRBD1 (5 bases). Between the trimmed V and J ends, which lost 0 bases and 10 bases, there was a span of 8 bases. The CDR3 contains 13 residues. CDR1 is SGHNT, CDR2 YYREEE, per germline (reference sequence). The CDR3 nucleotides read TGTGCCAGCAGCTTGGAGGACATCTCACCCCTCCACTTT. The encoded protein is CASSLEDISPLHF. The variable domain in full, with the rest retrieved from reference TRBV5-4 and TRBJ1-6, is ETGVTQSPTHLIKTRGQQVTLRCSSQSGHNTVSWYQQALGQGPQFIFQYYREEENGRGNFPPRFSGLQFPNYSSELNVNALELDDSALYLCASSLEDISPLHFGNGTRLTVT.